This T cell receptor beta chain originates from a study of CD8+CD57+ T cells in acquired aplastic anemia. The CDR3 consists of 13 residues. Germline CDR1 is SGHRS and CDR2 is YFSETQ. V lost 3 bases and J 0 bases, leaving 7 bases between the germline ends. This clonotype was counted many times. Antigen specificity is unknown. Both TCR beta VDJ combination and CDR3 sequence profiling were carried out. Genomic DNA was the template for this profiling. Each CDR3 protein gets one entry after TCRdb re-called the reads with MiXCR. The data show 150,000 to 200,000 distinct CDR3 sequences, roughly 47% seen once. Study-wide results and limits: About 30 shared CD8+ CDR3s appeared highly expressed within patients' immunodominant clones.

The sequence was obtained from a human donor in good health. The sequenced material came from sorted CD4+, CD8+, or CD8+CD57+ T cells (not recorded which) from PBMCs. The chain couples TRBV5-1 to TRBJ2-7; D is ambiguous. The chain's CDR3 is CASSSRNSYEQYF. The CDR3 DNA sequence: TGCGCCAGCAGCTCCCGGAACTCCTACGAGCAGTACTTC. Complete variable domain (other parts from reference TRBV5-1 and TRBJ2-7): KAGVTQTPRYLIKTRGQQVTLSCSPISGHRSVSWYQQTPGQGLQFLFEYFSETQRNKGNFPGRFSGRQFSNSRSEMNVSTLELGDSALYLCASSSRNSYEQYFGPGTRLTVT.